This T cell receptor (beta chain) is from a study of blood T cell repertoires in COVID-19 (dated by TCRdb to 2018 to 2021). For context, the study as a whole: Collaborator samples came from the United States, Italy and Spain and covered acute and convalescent phases of COVID-19. The prospective study material was composed of cDNA or gDNA derived from T cells, B-cell-depleted T cells, or PBMCs. Subjects who had been exposed to COVID-19, were actively infected with it, or had recovered from it provided the deeply sampled blood TCRbeta repertoires that made up the dataset. A freely available public database, intended as a resource for researchers studying the immune response to SARS-CoV-2, is where the repertoires were released. The samples were drawn from the first 160 participants of the ongoing ImmuneRACE study and from 1,254 subjects provided by 6 global collaborators. A de-identified subject ID, COVID-19 status, age in years and sex were almost always included in the sample metadata. Where HLA class I and class II types were available, the types were taken from metadata supplied by the sample provider, not from assay-based typing. Paper-wide results and their limitations: Clinical and demographic metadata were provided uncurated, with the amount varying by source and participant.

TCRbeta CDR3 regions were amplified from genomic DNA using the immunoSEQ Assay, a bias-controlled multiplex PCR. Regarding the original processing steps: The number of nucleated cells in each sample was estimated from the amplification of reference gene primers within the assay. To quantify the absolute abundance of each unique TCRbeta CDR3 rearrangement, sequence reads were collapsed and filtered. Productive Simpson clonality was computed per sample as the square root of Simpson's diversity index over productive rearrangements. The source is immuneACCESS, and TCRdb retained only in-frame sequences with V and J called. Part of the clones is not carried over; for the studies checked, unresolved V genes explain less than half of this, and the remainder is unexplained. V, J and clone size reflect that table, while D and trimming were determined from the DNA. The sample data list about 220,000 clones, and around 90% of these were observed just once. The ten biggest clones cover 2.5% to 3% of the sample.

CDR1 and CDR2, per the germline V gene, are SNHLY and FYNNEI. From the cysteine up to the phenylalanine, the CDR3 has a length of 14 residues. Only the CDR3 part of the read is kept: 42 bases, read in frame from the first base. Trimming costs V 7 bases and J 2 bases, and their ends lie 12 bases apart. With regard to this clone: Its specific antigen is unknown. The record has no base qualities; no much larger clone is one base away.

Participants in the prospective study were enrolled through a virtual design, were aged about 18 to 90 years, and lived in 24 United States geographic areas. In the prospective study, participants were assigned to cohorts based on the clinical history participants reported in a screening survey and a study questionnaire. Recovered participants in ImmuneRACE Cohort 3 were defined by two consecutive negative NP/OP PCR tests, clearance by a healthcare professional, or resolution of symptoms. Each participant in the prospective study had whole blood, serum and a nasopharyngeal or oropharyngeal swab collected by mobile phlebotomists. Additional blood draws and questionnaires over an approximately 2-month period could optionally be provided by prospective study participants. Blood samples from the prospective study were shipped frozen or at room temperature prior to DNA extraction.

This sequence originates from a woman aged 25 to 39 who had recovered from COVID-19. This receptor chain uses TRBV2 and TRBJ1-5, with no D gene named confidently. Source material: PBMCs or T cells enriched from blood (not recorded which). The sequenced DNA is TGTGCCAGCACCCCACTCCAGGGCAATCAGCCCCAGCATTTT. It codes for CASTPLQGNQPQHF.